A selection of T cell receptor beta chains follows, all from one sample in a study of T cell responses to AZD1222 COVID-19 vaccine. Sequencing used immunoSEQ multiplex PCR; TCRdb keeps in-frame clones, though not all of them. The data show 150,000 to 200,000 clones, with 90% seen just once and around 3% held by the top ten. The specimen comprised peripheral blood, sampled on day 0 of AZD1222 vaccination. The receptors were gathered from an adult in good health. CDR3s leave out the opening cysteine and the closing phenylalanine or tryptophan.

length,V,CDR3
12,TRBV7-3,ASSFPGFNNEQF
13,TRBV6-5,ASKVSRGENNEQF
15,TRBV7-9,ASSQQTGGLGLGGYT
12,TRBV5-3,ARSSDRVNYGYT
14,TRBV7-2,ASSPSLGGWADTQY
14,TRBV4-2,ASSQGGARSYNEQF
14,TRBV5-4,ASSLGLAGGGETQY
14,TRBV6-2/TRBV6-3,ASSFDAGLLTDTQY
15,TRBV7-3,ASSLKSQGLGGTEAF
12,TRBV7-9,ASRGRDRGYGYT
11,TRBV3-1/TRBV3-2,ASSHSRALEQY
14,TRBV5-1,ASSYRLAGSTDTQY
13,TRBV5-8,ASSTYRQGNQPQH
11,TRBV29-1,SARDISNYGYT
13,TRBV9,ASSVDAGAGTEAF
12,TRBV7-6,ASSLGVAGNTIY
12,TRBV10-3,AIRGGITAYEQY
17,TRBV9,ASSVIAGHPRSSYNEQF
12,TRBV9,ASSVVGEGTEAF
11,TRBV24-1,ATSDGGEETQY
11,TRBV4-3,ASSQLATGELF
11,TRBV12-3/TRBV12-4,ASSPLGSTEAF
14,TRBV19,ASSIPFRGTNEKLF
11,TRBV29-1,SVGTDSNYGYT
13,TRBV7-6,ASSLVGGTPDTQY
13,TRBV9,ASSPRDRDSYEQY
11,TRBV11-2,ASSLEAGAPQH
11,TRBV11-3,ASSPPGRNEQY
16,TRBV3-1/TRBV3-2,ASSQDSEGQGSGNTIY
13,TRBV7-3,ASSVRQGAGETQY
13,TRBV5-1,ASSLEQGRWETQY
9,TRBV20-1,SGQVTEKLF
13,TRBV5-6,ASSFGLANQETQY
11,TRBV7-2,ASSTGQGYEQY
15,TRBV9,ASTPQGTASGANVLT
9,TRBV20-1,SASGQDEQY
12,TRBV6-5,ASKFPPSDSPLH
14,TRBV27,ASSLSWLASTDTQY
12,TRBV6-5,ASSYRPGQSGYT
14,TRBV7-3,ASSLGVSQGKNIQY
11,TRBV12-3/TRBV12-4,ASSFGGGTEAF
11,TRBV19,ASSTQKIGEQF
13,TRBV19,ASSPGQGKHSPLH
11,TRBV18,ASSSQGYNEQF